Sequencing of this T cell receptor beta chain was carried out in a study of cytomegalovirus exposure and HLA in healthy donors. General study points: From TCR beta sequences, most subjects' HLA-A and HLA-B alleles were reportedly predicted accurately.

Researchers ran the PCR with 60 Vbeta and 13 Jbeta primers. Assay: immunoSEQ multiplex PCR; the TCRdb copy retains only in-frame clones and omits some. The repertoire holds around 150,000 clones, with 70% to 90% as singletons. The CDR3 runs 17 residues. Germline trimming cut 2 bases from V and 4 bases from J; bases unmatched to any gene: 12. The germline V gene encodes CDR1 KGHSH and CDR2 LQKENI. Points on this clone: Its cognate antigen is unknown.

Healthy bone marrow donors made up the cohort. While unrecorded immune exposures were likely, the donors were nominally healthy when sampled. The material sequenced was PBMCs. The sequence came from a woman aged 18 to 35 in good health and CMV-seronegative. The chain links TRBV18 to TRBJ2-5; 8 bases match TRBD1. CDR3 coding DNA: TGTGCCAGCTCACCAAGATCCGGACAGGGTTTTTTAGAGACCCAGTACTTC. Protein sequence: CASSPRSGQGFLETQYF.